This T cell receptor beta chain was recorded in a study of technical replicates of blood from a handful of donors. CDR3 length: 13 amino acids. Germline CDR1 GTSNPN, CDR2 SVGIG (reference sequence). The V gene lost 1 base and the J gene lost 7 bases, with 13 bases spanning the gap. TCRdb keeps only in-frame clones here, not all; method: immunoSEQ multiplex PCR. The sample lists around 60,000 clones, almost 95% occurring once. The source material was PBMCs. The gene calls are TRBV30 and TRBJ1-1, with D possibly being TRBD1 (5 bases). This clonotype originated in a human donor in good health. Some clones in this sample may be carry-over from other donors' samples. Here the CDR3 reads CAWSGGGGHEAFF. CDR3 nucleotides: TGTGCCTGGAGTGGCGGCGGGGGTCATGAAGCTTTCTTT.